One sample yielded the 6 T cell receptor beta chains listed below, sequenced in a study of PD-1 blockade in classical Hodgkin lymphoma. Generated by immunoSEQ multiplex PCR, the TCRdb table keeps only in-frame clones and is missing some. The repertoire has 55,000 to 60,000 clones, more than 85% of them found once; the top ten carry 10%. Each patient's relapse followed autologous stem cell transplantation, and brentuximab vedotin exposure varied. Sequencing used peripheral blood mononuclear cells (PBMCs), obtained before the second cycle of nivolumab. Receptors originate from a human donor with classical Hodgkin lymphoma.

This clone was detected only once. This chain uses TRBV19 with TRBJ2-1; D call uncertain. The length of the CDR3 is 17 residues. V lost 0 bases to trimming and J lost 7 bases, with 19 bases between them. CDR1 is LNHDA and CDR2 is SQIVND in the germline V gene (reference sequence). The CDR3 loop is CASSIDPRPPHVNEQFF. As DNA, the CDR3 is TGTGCCAGTAGTATAGATCCTAGGCCCCCGCATGTTAATGAGCAGTTCTTC. The full variable domain, completed using reference TRBV19 and TRBJ2-1, is DGGITQSPKYLFRKEGQNVTLSCEQNLNHDAMYWYRQDPGQGLRLIYYSQIVNDFQKGDIAEGYSVSREKKESFPLTVTSAQKNPTAFYLCASSIDPRPPHVNEQFFGPGTRLTVL.

The chain links TRBV27 to TRBJ1-5; 8 nucleotides line up with TRBD1. The V and J ends lost 5 bases and 2 bases, in that order; junction bases with no gene match: 5. The CDR3 consists of 15 residues. Germline CDR1 MNHEY, CDR2 SMNVEV (reference sequence). Written as DNA, the CDR3 is TGTGCCAGCAGTGTAACACAGGGGGGCAATCAGCCCCAGCATTTT. It specifies CASSVTQGGNQPQHF.

Of note for this clone: One junction end does not reproduce the germline sequence, and a read error may be involved. The rearrangement links TRBV19 to TRBJ2-3, with D hard to call. The CDR3 is 11 amino acids. Germline CDR1 LNHDA, CDR2 SQIVND (reference sequence). This chain's CDR3 is CASSIGPGLSF. The CDR3 DNA follows: TGTGCCAGTAGTATCGGGCCAGGCTTAAGTTTT.

The chain uses TRBV7-3 and TRBJ2-2; 7 bases are a match to TRBD1. V was clipped by 6 bases and J by 5 bases; unmatched bases: 3. This CDR3 comprises 13 residues. CDR1 is SGHTA and CDR2 is FQGTGA in the germline V gene. The DNA of the CDR3 is TGTGCCAGCAGTACAGGGGAGACCGGGGAGCTGTTTTTT. Its translation is CASSTGETGELFF. The full variable domain, with the rest looked up from reference TRBV7-3 and TRBJ2-2, is GAGVSQTPSNKVTEKGKYVELRCDPISGHTALYWYRQSLGQGPEFLIYFQGTGAADDSGLPNDRFFAVRPEGSVSTLKIQRTERGDSAVYLCASSTGETGELFFGEGSRLTVL.

V gene TRBV30 combines with J gene TRBJ1-1; D is uncertain. Germline V lookup: CDR1 GTSNPN, CDR2 SVGIG (reference sequence). This CDR3 contains 14 residues. V shed 2 bases and J shed 6 bases, with 16 bases lying between them. This CDR3 is CAWSPWTADPEAFF. The CDR3 nucleotides are TGTGCCTGGAGTCCTTGGACCGCTGACCCTGAAGCTTTCTTT.

The CDR3 sequence: CRGKLGAEAFF. CDR3 sequence (DNA): TGCAGGGGAAAATTAGGTGCTGAAGCTTTCTTT. The chain couples TRBV20-1 to TRBJ1-1, with D uncertain. This CDR3 comprises 11 residues. Looked up from germline, CDR1 is DFQATT and CDR2 is SNEGSKA (reference sequence).